These 32 T cell receptor beta chains were sequenced from one sample in a study of T cell repertoires in cytomegalovirus infection. Which antigens these TCRs recognize remains unknown. TCRdb re-analysed the reads in MiXCR, keeping a single row per CDR3 protein. The table has 700,000 to 900,000 distinct CDR3 sequences, approximately 32% seen once. The material was cultured CD8+ T cells from PBMCs, obtained from culture after CMV antigen stimulation. The receptors were gathered from a human donor in good health (CMV status not recorded). Some clones in this sample may be carry-over from other donors' samples.

The chain recombines TRBV29-1 with TRBJ2-7, with TRBD1 as a possible D gene (6 bases). The CDR3 consists of 13 residues. V was trimmed by 3 bases and J by 0 bases, leaving 9 bases between them. Germline CDR1 SQVTM, CDR2 ANQGSEA. CDR3 protein: CSVDTDSSYEQYF. In nucleotides, the CDR3 is TGCAGCGTTGACACGGACAGCTCCTACGAGCAGTACTTC.

This clonotype has only a few counts. The rearrangement links TRBV7-9 to TRBJ2-5; 10 bases line up with TRBD2. V lost 11 bases to trimming and J lost 3 bases; unmatched junction nucleotides: 9. Germline CDR1 reads SEHNR; CDR2 reads FQNEAQ (reference sequence). The CDR3 is made up of 14 amino acids. In nucleotides, the CDR3 is TGTGCCGGAATAGCGGGGGGCTGGGAAGAGACCCAGTACTTC. Translated: CAGIAGGWEETQYF. The full variable domain, in which reference TRBV7-9 and TRBJ2-5 provide the parts outside the CDR3, is DTGVSQNPRHKITKRGQNVTFRCDPISEHNRLYWYRQTLGQGPEFLTYFQNEAQLEKSRLLSDRFSAERPKGSFSTLEIQRTEQGDSAMYLCAGIAGGWEETQYFGPGTRLLVL.

This clonotype was picked up a small number of times. The genes are TRBV9 and TRBJ2-2; TRBD1 agrees at 9 bases. Unmatched junction bases numbered 6, after V lost 0 bases and J lost 0 bases. The CDR3 spans 18 residues. Germline CDR1 SGDLS, CDR2 YYNGEE. CDR3 nucleotides: TGTGCCAGCAGCGTAGCGCGGACAGGGGCCTCGAACACCGGGGAGCTGTTTTTT. Translation gives CASSVARTGASNTGELFF.

The chain carries TRBV7-9 and TRBJ2-3; D might be TRBD2 (6 bases). This CDR3 contains 15 residues. Germline V gives CDR1 SEHNR, CDR2 FQNEAQ (reference sequence). Trimming stripped 6 bases from V and 0 bases from J, with 13 bases between. CDR3 sequence: CASSSNGGSTDTQYF. The CDR3 DNA reads TGTGCCAGCAGTTCAAACGGGGGTAGCACAGATACGCAGTATTTT.

This clonotype occurred many times. This chain uses TRBV6-1 with TRBJ2-5; perhaps D is TRBD1 or TRBD2 (5 bases each). This CDR3 contains 16 residues. V lost 7 bases and J lost 0, with 18 bases in between. CDR1 is MNHNS, CDR2 SASEGT, per germline. The CDR3: CASTHRGASYQETQYF. In nucleotides, the CDR3 is TGTGCCAGCACCCACCGGGGCGCCTCGTACCAAGAGACCCAGTACTTC.

This clonotype has a count of ten or more. The rearrangement uses TRBV19 and TRBJ2-7; TRBD1 aligns across 7 bases. The length of the CDR3 is 16 residues. Per the germline V gene, CDR1 is LNHDA and CDR2 is SQIVND (reference sequence). The junction had 11 bases not matched to a gene; V was cut back by 2 bases and J by 4 bases. The CDR3 region is CASSIIGTDPFYEQYF. The CDR3, as DNA: TGTGCCAGTAGTATAATCGGGACAGATCCCTTTTACGAGCAGTACTTC.

This clonotype was detected ten times or more. Compared with germline, one end of the junction differs, possibly owing to a read error. The rearrangement joins TRBV7-7 to TRBJ2-5; D possibly matches TRBD1 or TRBD2 (5 bases each). CDR3 size: 17 residues. Germline CDR1 is SSHAT and CDR2 is FNYEAQ (reference sequence). The CDR3 DNA reads TGTGCTAGCAGCCCATTATCGGGGACCAAAAGGCGGGAGACCCAGTACTTC. It codes for CASSPLSGTKRRETQYF.

The chain uses TRBV9 and TRBJ1-2; D perhaps matches TRBD1 (6 bases). Germline-derived CDR1 and CDR2 are SGDLS and YYNGEE. The CDR3 spans 13 residues. The V end was cut by 4 bases, the J end by 6 bases, with 13 bases between. CDR3 coding DNA: TGTGCCAGCAGCCTTCGACAGGCCAATGGCTACACCTTC. Translating gives CASSLRQANGYTF.

This clonotype was detected a few times. The chain joins TRBV12-3 or TRBV12-4 to TRBJ2-3; possible D gene TRBD2, 5 bases. V was shortened by 5 bases and J by 2 bases, with 11 bases between the two germline ends. This CDR3 has 14 residues. As DNA, the CDR3 is TGTGCCAGCAGTCTACTAGAAGCCACAGATACGCAGTATTTT. It is translated as CASSLLEATDTQYF.

The V call is TRBV27, the J call TRBJ2-5, with 9 bases lining up with TRBD2. This CDR3 comprises 18 residues. V lost 1 base and J lost 7; bases outside the gene matches: 16. Germline CDR1 and CDR2: MNHEY and SMNVEV (reference sequence). As DNA, the CDR3 is TGTGCCAGCAGTTTATTACCCCCACTAGCGGGTGACCCAGGGACCCAGTACTTC. Protein: CASSLLPPLAGDPGTQYF.

This sequence joins TRBV18 and TRBJ1-5, with D tentatively TRBD1 (5 bases). The CDR3 loop spans 17 amino acids. V lost 0 bases and J 4 bases, leaving 16 bases between the germline ends. The germline V gene has CDR1 KGHSH and CDR2 LQKENI. CDR3 DNA: TGTGCCAGCTCACCACCCTCCGTGGGCGGGGGTAATCAGCCCCAGCATTTT. Translated, it gives CASSPPSVGGGNQPQHF.

The V gene is TRBV4-1, the J gene TRBJ2-3, with D perhaps matching TRBD1 or TRBD2 (6 bases each). V was trimmed by 0 bases and J by 3 bases, leaving 13 bases between them. Germline loops: CDR1 MGHRA, CDR2 YSYEKL. The CDR3 has 16 residues. CDR3 DNA sequence: TGCGCCAGCAGCCAAGAGGCCACAGGGACTACAGATACGCAGTATTTT. Translated, it gives CASSQEATGTTDTQYF.

V and J are TRBV4-1 and TRBJ2-7; 7 nucleotides match TRBD1. After removal of 1 base from V and 4 bases from J, the junction contained 7 bases not matched to a gene. This CDR3 is 15 amino acids long. Germline V CDR1 and CDR2: MGHRA, YSYEKL. The CDR3 DNA sequence: TGCGCCAGCAGCCAAGTGAGAGGGGGCCTGTACGAGCAGTACTTC. The encoded protein is CASSQVRGGLYEQYF.

The V call is TRBV12-3 or TRBV12-4, the J call TRBJ2-7; D unclear. V was cut by 7 bases and J by 0 bases, with 10 bases left in between. The CDR3 totals 13 residues. CDR3 nucleotides: TGTGCCAGCAACGGCAGGACCTCCTACGAGCAGTACTTC. Translation: CASNGRTSYEQYF.

The J gene is TRBJ2-3, the V gene TRBV13; TRBD2 agrees at 7 bases. From germline, CDR1 is PRHDT and CDR2 FYEKMQ (reference sequence). Trimming cost V 6 bases and J 5 bases; bases outside gene matches: 8. The CDR3 covers 14 residues. CDR3 sequence: CASSSSGMIDTQYF. In DNA, the CDR3 is TGTGCCAGCAGTTCTAGCGGCATGATAGATACGCAGTATTTT. Variable domain in full (rest from reference TRBV13 and TRBJ2-3): AAGVIQSPRHLIKEKRETATLKCYPIPRHDTVYWYQQGPGQDPQFLISFYEKMQSDKGSIPDRFSAQQFSDYHSELNMSSLELGDSALYFCASSSSGMIDTQYFGPGTRLTVL.

The genes are TRBV7-9 and TRBJ1-2; D remains unclear. This CDR3 has 12 residues. Germline lookup yields CDR1 SEHNR and CDR2 FQNEAQ (reference sequence). The V gene lost 6 bases and the J gene lost 4 bases, with 9 bases spanning the gap. CDR3 amino acids: CASRSPTYGYTF. For the CDR3, the DNA is TGTGCCAGCAGATCTCCGACCTATGGCTACACCTTC. The variable domain in full, completed from reference TRBV7-9 and TRBJ1-2, reads DTGVSQNPRHKITKRGQNVTFRCDPISEHNRLYWYRQTLGQGPEFLTYFQNEAQLEKSRLLSDRFSAERPKGSFSTLEIQRTEQGDSAMYLCASRSPTYGYTFGSGTRLTVV.

The CDR3 DNA is TGTGCCAGCAGCTCCATATCGGGGGCTTCCTACGAGCAGTACTTC. It yields the protein CASSSISGASYEQYF. This chain joins TRBV7-2 and TRBJ2-7; D is perhaps TRBD1 or TRBD2 (6 bases each). Looked up from germline, CDR1 is SGHTA and CDR2 is FQGNSA. CDR3 size: 15 residues. V shed 4 bases and J shed 1 base, with 14 bases lying between them.

In this sample, this clonotype turned up many times. The chain carries TRBV7-2 and TRBJ2-5; 9 nucleotides agree with TRBD2. Germline V gene lookup returns CDR1 SGHTA and CDR2 FQGNSA. This CDR3 is 16 amino acids long. The V and J ends lost 2 bases and 4 bases, in that order; junction bases with no gene match: 8. The CDR3 protein is CASSLNRAGGGETQYF. The CDR3 nucleotides are TGTGCCAGCAGCTTAAACCGAGCGGGGGGTGGAGAGACCCAGTACTTC.

J is TRBJ2-1 and V is TRBV27; possibly TRBD2 for D (6 bases). This CDR3 is built from 15 residues. V was pared by 5 bases and J by 8 bases, with 19 bases between. Per the germline V gene, CDR1 is MNHEY and CDR2 is SMNVEV (reference sequence). The CDR3 is CASSLRYGGVDEQFF. The CDR3 DNA reads as TGTGCCAGCAGTCTAAGGTACGGGGGAGTCGATGAGCAGTTCTTC.

V gene TRBV3-1 combines with J gene TRBJ1-2, with D uncertain. Germline CDR1 is LGHDT and CDR2 is YNNKEL (reference sequence). The CDR3 is made up of 15 amino acids. V was pared by 1 base and J by 8 bases, with 17 bases between. The CDR3 sequence: CASSQAGRAVEGYTF. The CDR3 DNA is TGTGCCAGCAGCCAAGCTGGCAGAGCCGTGGAAGGCTACACCTTC.

The chain combines TRBV6-2 or TRBV6-3 with TRBJ2-7; D possibly matches TRBD1 or TRBD2 (5 bases each). The CDR3 is made up of 14 amino acids. Germline loops: CDR1 MNHEY, CDR2 SVGEGT. Trimming stripped 10 bases from V and 2 bases from J, with 18 bases between. This CDR3 reads CATIKAGATYEQYV. The CDR3 nucleotides read TGTGCCACCATCAAGGCCGGGGCGACCTACGAGCAGTACGTC.

The table lists this clonotype with many counts. The CDR3 loop is CASSPRAGPNTGELFF. In DNA form, the CDR3 reads TGTGCCAGCAGCCCCAGGGCGGGGCCGAACACCGGGGAGCTGTTTTTT. The chain has TRBV7-9 and TRBJ2-2, with D perhaps TRBD2 (6 bases). The CDR3 loop spans 16 amino acids. Germline CDR1 SEHNR, CDR2 FQNEAQ (reference sequence). Trimming cost V 5 bases and J 0 bases, with 13 bases left between them.

The rearrangement joins TRBV29-1 to TRBJ2-2; D gene ambiguous. The germline V and J ends were trimmed by 5 bases and 1 base, with 8 bases remaining between them. The length of the CDR3 is 13 residues. Germline V lookup: CDR1 SQVTM, CDR2 ANQGSEA. The CDR3 reads CSVFRQNTGELFF. CDR3 nucleotide sequence: TGCAGCGTTTTCAGGCAGAACACCGGGGAGCTGTTTTTT.

This clonotype was seen ten or more times. The V call is TRBV7-6, the J call TRBJ2-1; D may be TRBD1 (7 bases). The CDR3 has 16 residues. CDR1 and CDR2 (germline): SGHVS, FNYEAQ. V was clipped by 0 bases and J by 5 bases, with 14 bases between them. CDR3 residues: CASSLASGGYDNEQFF. In DNA form, the CDR3 reads TGTGCCAGCAGCTTAGCGTCAGGGGGGTATGACAATGAGCAGTTCTTC.

This clonotype turned up a few times. The chain has TRBV12-3 or TRBV12-4 and TRBJ2-1; 11 bases map to TRBD2. This CDR3 has 15 amino acids. V dropped 6 bases and J dropped 8; count of bases not matched to a gene: 9. The DNA of the CDR3 is TGTGCCAGCAGCCTCGTTAGCGGGGGGGCGGATGAGCAGTTCTTC. Protein sequence: CASSLVSGGADEQFF.

V gene TRBV19 combines with J gene TRBJ2-7; D unresolved. Germline CDR1 reads LNHDA; CDR2 reads SQIVND (reference sequence). V was cut by 0 bases and J by 3 bases, with 3 bases left in between. The CDR3 consists of 12 residues. The CDR3 DNA reads TGTGCCAGTAGTATAGACAGCTACGAGCAGTACTTC. It codes for CASSIDSYEQYF.

V gene TRBV4-1 combines with J gene TRBJ2-4, with 7 bases identical to TRBD1. CDR1 MGHRA and CDR2 YSYEKL come from the germline V gene. V was clipped by 0 bases and J by 7 bases; unmatched bases: 9. This CDR3 has 16 amino acids. The CDR3 loop reads CASSQDEGAVRNIQYF. The DNA for the CDR3 is TGCGCCAGCAGCCAAGACGAGGGGGCGGTTAGGAACATTCAGTACTTC.

This clonotype occurred many times. This chain uses TRBV7-2 with TRBJ2-7; either TRBD1 or TRBD2 may supply D (5 bases each). V was trimmed by 5 bases and J by 4 bases, leaving 12 bases between them. Germline lookup yields CDR1 SGHTA and CDR2 FQGNSA. CDR3 length equals 13 residues. The CDR3 is CASSADGAYEQYF. CDR3 coding DNA: TGTGCCAGCAGCGCCGACGGGGCATACGAGCAGTACTTC.

This clonotype has at least ten counts. The V and J genes are TRBV7-2 and TRBJ1-1; D gene unclear. The CDR3 runs 11 residues. Germline loops: CDR1 SGHTA, CDR2 FQGNSA. The V end lost 7 bases, the J end lost 8 bases, and 11 bases lay between the germline ends. CDR3 region: CASTPLTEAFF. DNA of the CDR3: TGTGCCAGCACCCCCTTAACGGAAGCTTTCTTT.

This clonotype showed up just a few times. V is TRBV5-5 and J is TRBJ1-2, with a tentative D call TRBD1 (6 bases). The length of the CDR3 is 14 residues. Germline CDR1 SGHKS, CDR2 YYEKEE (reference sequence). Trimming removed 0 bases at V and 8 bases at J, with 14 bases between. This CDR3 reads CASSLAGAPVGYTF. In DNA form, the CDR3 reads TGTGCCAGCAGCTTGGCAGGGGCTCCTGTGGGCTACACCTTC.

Only a few counts were recorded for this clonotype. The chain employs TRBV5-4 and TRBJ1-1, with D perhaps TRBD1 (6 bases). Trimming pared 0 bases from V and 6 bases from J, leaving 18 bases between. Germline lookup yields CDR1 SGHNT and CDR2 YYREEE (reference sequence). This CDR3 spans 16 amino acids. CDR3 bases: TGTGCCAGCAGCTTGGGGGAACAGGGTTTTTTCGCTGAAGCTTTCTTT. Translating it yields CASSLGEQGFFAEAFF.

This clonotype was counted a few times. This chain uses TRBV7-9 with TRBJ2-3; TRBD1 matches at 7 bases. Trimming removed 5 bases from V and 9 bases from J; junction bases left unmatched: 23. Germline CDR1 SEHNR, CDR2 FQNEAQ (reference sequence). There are 18 residues in the CDR3. The CDR3 sequence: CASSDTRDSPFPPVTQYF. The CDR3 DNA follows: TGTGCCAGCAGCGACACTAGGGACAGCCCGTTTCCCCCTGTGACGCAGTATTTT.